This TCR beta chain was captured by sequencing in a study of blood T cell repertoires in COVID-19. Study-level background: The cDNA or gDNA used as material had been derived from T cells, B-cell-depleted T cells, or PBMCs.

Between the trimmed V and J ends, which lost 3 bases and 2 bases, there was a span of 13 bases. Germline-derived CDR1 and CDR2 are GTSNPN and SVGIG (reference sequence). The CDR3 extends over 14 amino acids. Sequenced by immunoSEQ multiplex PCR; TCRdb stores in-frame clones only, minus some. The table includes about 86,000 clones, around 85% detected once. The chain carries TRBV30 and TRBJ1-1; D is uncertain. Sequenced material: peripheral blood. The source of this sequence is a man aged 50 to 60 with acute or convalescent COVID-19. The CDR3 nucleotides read TGTGCCTGGAGGGAGGTCCTCCCCAACACTGAAGCTTTCTTT. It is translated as CAWREVLPNTEAFF.